This entry describes one T cell receptor beta chain. Antigen: not known. This entry is derived from a study of PD-L1 blockade in urothelial cancer. Turning to the study itself: Investigators checked blood 3 weeks (second dose) and 6 weeks after treatment start.

Noted time point: pretreatment peripheral blood. Each PCR had synthetic TCR analog templates added to it as a spike-in. Profiling relied on immunoSEQ multiplex PCR, and the TCRdb table lists in-frame clones only, not all of them. In the table there are some 120,000 clones, roughly 83% of which are singletons. Study-wide results and limits: Tumor-associated clones in the blood of durable-benefit patients grew more at 3 weeks. TCR clonality was measured in pretreatment peripheral blood. Clonality below the median predicted better survival.

Germline CDR1 reads MGHDK; CDR2 reads SYGVNS. The CDR3 extends over 17 amino acids. Trimming cost V 3 bases and J 0 bases; bases outside gene matches: 8. This TCR was recovered from a man in his fifties with urothelial cancer. V usage is TRBV25-1 and J usage is TRBJ2-1; 7 bases line up with TRBD2. Sequences were derived from PBMCs, sampled around atezolizumab (anti-PD-L1) treatment. CDR3 DNA sequence: TGTGCCAGCAGTGACCTTAGCGGGCGAAGCTCCTACAATGAGCAGTTCTTC. Amino acid sequence: CASSDLSGRSSYNEQFF.